This entry lists 13 T cell receptor beta chains sequenced from one sample in a study of technical replicates of blood from a handful of donors. Assay: immunoSEQ multiplex PCR; the TCRdb copy retains only in-frame clones and omits some. The data contain 70,000 to 85,000 clones, around 90% of them singletons. Sample: T cells isolated from PBMCs. The receptor source for this set is a human donor in good health.

The chain uses TRBV25-1 and TRBJ2-1, with TRBD2 matching over 11 bases. The V and J ends lost 4 bases and 5 bases, in that order; junction bases with no gene match: 10. The germline CDR1 and CDR2 sequences are MGHDK and SYGVNS. This CDR3 comprises 17 residues. This chain's CDR3 is CASSAYPGTSGHNEQFF. In nucleotides, the CDR3 is TGTGCCAGCAGTGCCTATCCGGGGACTAGCGGTCACAATGAGCAGTTCTTC.

V usage is TRBV18 and J usage is TRBJ2-2; D is possibly TRBD1 (6 bases). Trimming left V 2 bases short and J 1 base short, with 8 bases between. The CDR3 runs 15 residues. Germline values: CDR1 KGHSH, CDR2 LQKENI. The CDR3 region is CASSPMGQNTGELFF. The CDR3 bases are TGTGCCAGCTCACCAATGGGACAGAACACCGGGGAGCTGTTTTTT.

The chain carries TRBV5-1 and TRBJ2-1, with 11 bases lining up with TRBD2. Germline V lookup: CDR1 SGHRS, CDR2 YFSETQ. V lost 2 bases to trimming and J lost 7 bases; unmatched junction nucleotides: 5. The CDR3 runs to 15 residues. CDR3 nucleotide sequence: TGCGCCAGCAGCTTTACTAGCGGGAGTGGAAATGAGCAGTTCTTC. This codes for CASSFTSGSGNEQFF.

This sequence joins TRBV27 and TRBJ2-2; 7 bases are shared with TRBD1. CDR3 length: 18 amino acids. Germline V gene lookup returns CDR1 MNHEY and CDR2 SMNVEV (reference sequence). The junction had 14 bases not matched to a gene; V was cut back by 7 bases and J by 0 bases. Here the CDR3 DNA reads TGTGCCAGCACTCCCAAAGGAGGAAGGGGGCCGAACACCGGGGAGCTGTTTTTT. This translates into CASTPKGGRGPNTGELFF.

The gene calls are TRBV27 and TRBJ2-1; 11 nucleotides align to TRBD2. The V segment lost 5 bases and the J segment 7 bases; nucleotides outside the gene matches: 10. Germline V lookup: CDR1 MNHEY, CDR2 SMNVEV (reference sequence). The length of the CDR3 is 16 residues. CDR3 sequence (DNA): TGTGCCAGCAGTCCGGAACCGGGACTAGCGGTGAATGAGCAGTTCTTC. Translation gives CASSPEPGLAVNEQFF.

The CDR3 DNA reads TGTGCCAGCAGCCAAGGACAGGGCTTTCTGCCTGGGGCCAACGTCCTGACTTTC. As protein: CASSQGQGFLPGANVLTF. This chain connects TRBV4-2 to TRBJ2-6, with TRBD1 identical over 7 bases. The V gene's germline CDR1 is LGHNA and CDR2 YNFKEQ. There are 18 residues in the CDR3. The V and J ends lost 1 base and 2 bases, in that order; junction bases with no gene match: 8.

The V and J genes are TRBV28 and TRBJ1-4; tentative D call: TRBD1 (5 bases). The V end was cut by 4 bases, the J end by 6 bases, with 15 bases between. Germline V gives CDR1 MDHEN, CDR2 SYDVKM. This CDR3 is 15 amino acids long. The CDR3 nucleotides are TGTGCCAGCAGTTCTGCTATATGGGGGGATGAAAAACTGTTTTTT. Residues: CASSSAIWGDEKLFF.

The rearrangement joins TRBV7-9 to TRBJ2-1; 9 nucleotides match TRBD1. This CDR3 contains 17 residues. CDR1 SEHNR and CDR2 FQNEAQ come from the germline V gene (reference sequence). Losses at the gene ends were 1 base for V and 6 bases for J; bases not matched to a gene: 10. DNA of the CDR3: TGTGCCAGCAGCTTAGAGGGGACAGGGTATCGGCGCAATGAGCAGTTCTTC. As protein: CASSLEGTGYRRNEQFF.

This chain connects TRBV5-4 to TRBJ1-5, with a tentative D call TRBD1 (5 bases). CDR1 is SGHNT and CDR2 is YYREEE in the germline V gene (reference sequence). There are 14 residues in the CDR3. With 0 bases removed from V and 10 bases from J, the gap between germline ends came to 14 bases. This CDR3 is CASSLAGVGGPQHF. CDR3 coding DNA: TGTGCCAGCAGCTTGGCGGGCGTGGGGGGTCCCCAGCATTTT.

As regards this clone: The junction departs from the called germline gene at one end, perhaps through a read error. The genes are TRBV9 and TRBJ2-3, with TRBD2 identical over 11 bases. Per germline, CDR1 SGDLS and CDR2 YYNGEE. This CDR3 has 16 residues. The CDR3 bases are TGTGCCAGCAGCGTTGCTCTAGCGGGGGGCACGGATACGCAGTATTTT. Translating it yields CASSVALAGGTDTQYF.

The genes are TRBV28 and TRBJ2-7; the match to TRBD1 covers 8 bases. The CDR3 is 15 residues long. From germline, CDR1 is MDHEN and CDR2 SYDVKM. V trimming: 6 bases; J trimming: 3 bases; junction bases outside the gene matches: 10. CDR3: CASSPSTGALYEQYF. CDR3 sequence (DNA): TGTGCCAGCAGCCCCTCGACAGGGGCCCTCTACGAGCAGTACTTC.

This chain connects TRBV10-1 to TRBJ2-5; 9 bases map to TRBD2. The CDR3 is 15 residues long. From germline, CDR1 is WNHNN and CDR2 SYGVQD (reference sequence). J gave up 3 bases and V 5 bases, and 7 bases lay outside the gene matches. The chain's CDR3 is CASSPGLASKETQYF. The DNA of the CDR3 is TGCGCCAGCAGTCCGGGACTAGCTTCCAAAGAGACCCAGTACTTC.

V usage is TRBV4-1 and J usage is TRBJ2-7; 9 bases fit TRBD1. Germline CDR1 MGHRA, CDR2 YSYEKL. The J segment lost 2 bases and the V segment lost 4 bases, leaving 9 bases of the junction unmatched. CDR3 size: 16 residues. This CDR3 is CASSPATGTGTYEQYF. CDR3 bases: TGCGCCAGCAGCCCAGCAACCGGGACAGGGACCTACGAGCAGTACTTC.